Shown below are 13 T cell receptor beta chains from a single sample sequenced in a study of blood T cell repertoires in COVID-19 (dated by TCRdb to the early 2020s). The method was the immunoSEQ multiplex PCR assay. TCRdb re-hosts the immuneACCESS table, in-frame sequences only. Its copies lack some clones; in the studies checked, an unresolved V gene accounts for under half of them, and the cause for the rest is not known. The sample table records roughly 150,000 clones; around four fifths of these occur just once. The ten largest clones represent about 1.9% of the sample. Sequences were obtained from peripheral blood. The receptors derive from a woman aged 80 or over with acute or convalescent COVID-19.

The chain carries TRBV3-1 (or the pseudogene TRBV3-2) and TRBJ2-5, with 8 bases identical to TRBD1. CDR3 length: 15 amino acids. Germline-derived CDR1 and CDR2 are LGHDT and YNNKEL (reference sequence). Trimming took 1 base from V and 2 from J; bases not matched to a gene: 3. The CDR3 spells CASSQGDRLQETQYF. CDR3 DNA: TGTGCCAGCAGCCAAGGGGACAGGTTACAAGAGACCCAGTACTTC.

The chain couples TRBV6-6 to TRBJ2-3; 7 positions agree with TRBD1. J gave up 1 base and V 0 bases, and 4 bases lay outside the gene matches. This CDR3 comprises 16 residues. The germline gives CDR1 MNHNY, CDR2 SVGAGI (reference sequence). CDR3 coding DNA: TGTGCCAGCAGTTACTCTGGGACAGTTCGCACAGATACGCAGTATTTT. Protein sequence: CASSYSGTVRTDTQYF.

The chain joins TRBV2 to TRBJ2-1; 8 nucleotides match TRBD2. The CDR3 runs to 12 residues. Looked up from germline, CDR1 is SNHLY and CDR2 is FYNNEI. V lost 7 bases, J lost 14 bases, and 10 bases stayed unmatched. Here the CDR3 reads CASKREREREFF. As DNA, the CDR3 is TGTGCCAGCAAAAGAGAGCGGGAGAGGGAGTTCTTC.

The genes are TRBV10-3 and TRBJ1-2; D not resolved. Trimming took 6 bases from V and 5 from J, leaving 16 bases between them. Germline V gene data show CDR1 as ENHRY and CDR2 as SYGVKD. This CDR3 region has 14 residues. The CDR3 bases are TGTGCCATCAGAGTGGTCGGGAAACCTTATGGCTACACCTTC. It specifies CAIRVVGKPYGYTF.

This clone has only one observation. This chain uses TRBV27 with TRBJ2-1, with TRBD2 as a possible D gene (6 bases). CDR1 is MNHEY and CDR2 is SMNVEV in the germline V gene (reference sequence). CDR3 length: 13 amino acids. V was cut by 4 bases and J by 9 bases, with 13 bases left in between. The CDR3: CASSWGVGTEQFF. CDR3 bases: TGTGCCAGCAGTTGGGGGGTGGGAACTGAGCAGTTCTTC.

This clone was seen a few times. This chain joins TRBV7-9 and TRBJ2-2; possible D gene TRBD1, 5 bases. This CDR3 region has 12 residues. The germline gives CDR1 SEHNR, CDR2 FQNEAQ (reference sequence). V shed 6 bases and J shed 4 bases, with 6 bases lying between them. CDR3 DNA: TGTGCCAGCAGTACAGGCACCGGGGAGCTGTTTTTT. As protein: CASSTGTGELFF.

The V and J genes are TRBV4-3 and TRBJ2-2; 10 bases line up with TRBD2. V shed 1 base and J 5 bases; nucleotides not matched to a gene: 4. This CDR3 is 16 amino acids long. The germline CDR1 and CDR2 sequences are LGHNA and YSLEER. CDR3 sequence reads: CASSQGTSGTTGELFF. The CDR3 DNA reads TGCGCCAGCAGCCAAGGAACTAGCGGGACGACCGGGGAGCTGTTTTTT.

The DNA of the CDR3 is TGTGCCAGCAGCAAAAACTATGGCTACACCTTC. It translates to CASSKNYGYTF. The rearrangement joins TRBV28 to TRBJ1-2; D gene unclear. CDR3 length equals 11 residues. V lost 6 bases to trimming and J lost 2 bases, with 4 bases between them. CDR1 MDHEN and CDR2 SYDVKM come from the germline V gene.

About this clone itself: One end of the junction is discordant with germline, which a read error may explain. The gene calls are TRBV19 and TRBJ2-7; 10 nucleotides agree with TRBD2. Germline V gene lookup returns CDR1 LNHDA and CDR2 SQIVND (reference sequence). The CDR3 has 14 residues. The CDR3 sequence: CASRIAGGSYEQYF. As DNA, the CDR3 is TGTGCCAGTAGAATAGCGGGAGGATCCTACGAGCAGTACTTC.

This chain's CDR3 is CATSPGGGYSPLHF. CDR3 DNA sequence: TGTGCCACCTCCCCCGGTGGAGGGTATTCACCCCTCCACTTT. V and J are TRBV19 and TRBJ1-6; D gene unclear. Trimming pared 10 bases from V and 8 bases from J, leaving 18 bases between. This CDR3 has 14 amino acids. Germline V gene sequence: CDR1 LNHDA, CDR2 SQIVND (reference sequence).

CDR3 DNA sequence: TGTGCCAGCAGTGGGGGATCTAGCGGCCAAGAGACCCAGTACTTC. It translates to CASSGGSSGQETQYF. J is TRBJ2-5 and V is TRBV2, with 7 bases matching TRBD2. Trimming took 4 bases from V and 1 from J; bases not matched to a gene: 6. This CDR3 is built from 15 residues. Germline CDR1 SNHLY, CDR2 FYNNEI.

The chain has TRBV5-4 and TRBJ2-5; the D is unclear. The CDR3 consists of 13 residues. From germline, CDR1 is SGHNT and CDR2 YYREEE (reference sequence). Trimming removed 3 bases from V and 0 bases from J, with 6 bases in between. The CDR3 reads CASSWRYQETQYF. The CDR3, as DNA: TGTGCCAGCAGCTGGAGATACCAAGAGACCCAGTACTTC.

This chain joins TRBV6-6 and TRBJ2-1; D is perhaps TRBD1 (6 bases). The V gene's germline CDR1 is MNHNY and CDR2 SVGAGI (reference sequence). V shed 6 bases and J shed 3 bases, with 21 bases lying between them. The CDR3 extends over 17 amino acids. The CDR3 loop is CASSRGDNPRDYNEQFF. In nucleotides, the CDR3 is TGTGCCAGCAGCCGAGGGGACAACCCGAGGGACTACAATGAGCAGTTCTTC.